These 13 T cell receptor beta chains share one sample of origin, sequenced in a study of shared clonotypes between healthy human individuals. Naive CD8 cells were CD45RO-negative, positively selected for CCR7, excluding terminally differentiated effector memory CD45RA+ cells. Data came from immunoSEQ multiplex PCR; TCRdb stores just in-frame clones and leaves some out. The sample comprises fewer than 1 million clones, about 97% of which are singletons, and about 0.25% rests with the top ten. The sequencing input was naive CD8+ T cells sorted from blood. The receptors shown here come from a man aged 25 to 45 in good health.

The chain uses TRBV27 and TRBJ1-4; 12 bases are a match to TRBD1. The J segment lost 8 bases and the V segment lost 3 bases, leaving 4 bases of the junction unmatched. Germline CDR1 MNHEY, CDR2 SMNVEV (reference sequence). The CDR3 loop spans 15 amino acids. The CDR3 loop reads CASSFWDRGREKLFF. The DNA of the CDR3 is TGTGCCAGCAGTTTTTGGGACAGGGGGCGGGAAAAACTGTTTTTT.

V usage is TRBV15 and J usage is TRBJ2-7, with 9 bases aligning to TRBD1. The length of the CDR3 is 15 residues. Trimming took 1 base from V and 6 from J; bases not matched to a gene: 7. Germline CDR1 is LNHNV and CDR2 is YYDKDF (reference sequence). CDR3 DNA sequence: TGTGCCACCAGCAGAGGGAGGACAGGGGTAAGCGAGCAGTACTTC. It translates to CATSRGRTGVSEQYF.

The chain has TRBV5-1 and TRBJ2-7; perhaps TRBD2 as D (6 bases). The V end was cut by 4 bases, the J end by 7 bases, with 12 bases between. Germline values: CDR1 SGHRS, CDR2 YFSETQ. CDR3 length: 12 amino acids. CDR3 protein: CASSPTGGEQYF. For the CDR3, the DNA is TGCGCCAGCAGCCCAACTGGGGGGGAGCAGTACTTC.

CDR3 region: CASRAATGELFF. The CDR3 region has the DNA TGTGCCAGCAGGGCAGCCACCGGGGAGCTGTTTTTT. This chain links TRBV13 with TRBJ2-2; the D is unclear. Germline loops: CDR1 PRHDT, CDR2 FYEKMQ (reference sequence). Trimming cost V 6 bases and J 4 bases, with 6 bases left between them. This CDR3 region has 12 residues.

The CDR3 bases are TGTGCCAGCAGCCTCCTCACTAGCGGGGGATACAATGAGCAGTTCTTC. This translates into CASSLLTSGGYNEQFF. The rearrangement joins TRBV5-8 to TRBJ2-1; 11 bases align to TRBD2. Germline assignment: CDR1 SGHTS and CDR2 YDEGEE. This CDR3 region has 16 residues. The J segment lost 4 bases and the V segment lost 4 bases, leaving 7 bases of the junction unmatched.

This chain connects TRBV11-2 to TRBJ1-2; D is unresolved. In germline, CDR1 is SGHAT, CDR2 FQNNGV. V lost 5 bases, J lost 8 bases, and 9 bases lay in between. The CDR3 loop spans 11 amino acids. The DNA for the CDR3 is TGTGCCAGCAGCCCTGTCTGGGGCTACACCTTC. The encoded protein is CASSPVWGYTF.

The CDR3 is CASSDRTSVNTGELFF. The DNA for the CDR3 is TGTGCCAGCAGTGACCGGACTAGCGTGAACACCGGGGAGCTGTTTTTT. The V and J genes are TRBV2 and TRBJ2-2; 9 bases match TRBD2. The trim removed 3 bases at V and 1 base at J, leaving 3 bases unmatched. Germline V gene sequence: CDR1 SNHLY, CDR2 FYNNEI. The CDR3 has 16 residues.

The genes are TRBV2 and TRBJ2-1; 7 positions match TRBD1. This CDR3 region has 12 residues. V dropped 11 bases and J dropped 8; count of bases not matched to a gene: 9. Germline V gene data show CDR1 as SNHLY and CDR2 as FYNNEI. The CDR3 sequence is CAYTGDQYEQFF. CDR3 DNA sequence: TGTGCCTACACAGGGGATCAGTATGAGCAGTTCTTC.

Comment on this clone: The sample holds other DNA sequences that translate to the same CDR3. The DNA of the CDR3 is TGTGCCATCAGTGAGGGACGAACCTACGAGCAGTACTTC. Translation gives CAISEGRTYEQYF. This chain connects TRBV10-3 to TRBJ2-7; D gene ambiguous. V was pared by 2 bases and J by 2 bases, with 7 bases between. Germline V gene data show CDR1 as ENHRY and CDR2 as SYGVKD. This CDR3 spans 13 amino acids.

V gene TRBV7-9 combines with J gene TRBJ2-5; 7 bases are a match to TRBD2. Trimming at V came to 6 bases and at J to 2 bases, leaving 6 bases not matched to a gene. This CDR3 is built from 14 residues. Germline CDR1 SEHNR, CDR2 FQNEAQ (reference sequence). CDR3 nucleotides: TGTGCCAGCAGTCTAGCGGTACTTCAAGAGACCCAGTACTTC. Amino acid sequence: CASSLAVLQETQYF.

This chain joins TRBV19 and TRBJ2-2, with D possibly being TRBD1 (9 bases). The length of the CDR3 is 21 residues. Trimming pared 4 bases from V and 6 bases from J, leaving 33 bases between. Germline values: CDR1 LNHDA, CDR2 SQIVND (reference sequence). The CDR3: CASSTPYPGQGPAGVPGELFF. CDR3 nucleotide sequence: TGTGCCAGTAGTACCCCATACCCGGGACAGGGCCCAGCGGGAGTACCCGGGGAGCTGTTTTTT.

The rearrangement links TRBV11-2 to TRBJ1-5; weak D call: TRBD1 (5 bases). The CDR3 covers 13 residues. Germline CDR1 SGHAT, CDR2 FQNNGV. Trimming cost V 1 base and J 9 bases, with 10 bases left between them. CDR3 coding DNA: TGTGCCAGCAGCTTAGGGGAGGGGTGGCCCCAGCATTTT. The encoded protein is CASSLGEGWPQHF.

The chain carries TRBV5-1 and TRBJ2-7; 7 nucleotides align to TRBD1. The V and J ends lost 2 bases and 7 bases, in that order; junction bases with no gene match: 6. CDR1 is SGHRS, CDR2 YFSETQ, per germline. The CDR3 has 13 residues. CDR3 sequence (DNA): TGCGCCAGCAGCTTAGGGGGCCCCGGGGAGCAGTACTTC. As protein: CASSLGGPGEQYF.